The 23 T cell receptor beta chains given below trace back to one sample, sequenced in a study of shared clonotypes between healthy human individuals. Sequenced by immunoSEQ multiplex PCR; TCRdb stores in-frame clones only, minus some. The sample records 2 million to 2.5 million clones, approximately 93% being singletons. The specimen sequenced was naive CD4+ T cells from PBMCs. Subset in this sample: CD45RA+ positively selected. The receptors derive from a man between 18 and 29 years old in good health. Some clones in this sample may be carry-over from other donors' samples.

The chain recombines TRBV11-2 with TRBJ1-1, with TRBD1 as a possible D gene (5 bases). The CDR3 loop spans 11 amino acids. V was pared by 8 bases and J by 1 base, with 5 bases between. Germline loops: CDR1 SGHAT, CDR2 FQNNGV. The CDR3 sequence: CASGQNTEAFF. Here the CDR3 DNA reads TGTGCCAGCGGACAGAACACTGAAGCTTTCTTT.

The rearrangement links TRBV5-4 to TRBJ2-7, with 8 bases lining up with TRBD2. V dropped 0 bases and J dropped 5; count of bases not matched to a gene: 7. Per the germline V gene, CDR1 is SGHNT and CDR2 is YYREEE (reference sequence). CDR3 size: 15 residues. The DNA of the CDR3 is TGTGCCAGCAGCTTGGTCGTTAGCGGGATTAACGAGCAGTACTTC. Residues: CASSLVVSGINEQYF.

CDR3 bases: TGTGCCAGCAGTTTATCTAGCCCCGGGACAGGGTACACTGAAGCTTTCTTT. Protein product: CASSLSSPGTGYTEAFF. This chain uses TRBV27 with TRBJ1-1; 9 nucleotides match TRBD1. With V trimmed by 0 bases and J by 3 bases, 8 bases remained unmatched. Germline assignment: CDR1 MNHEY and CDR2 SMNVEV (reference sequence). The CDR3 sequence is 17 residues long.

The CDR3 loop is CASSYDREGAFF. The CDR3 DNA reads as TGTGCCAGCAGTTACGACAGGGAGGGTGCTTTCTTT. The chain joins TRBV2 to TRBJ1-1, with 7 positions matching TRBD1. The J segment lost 11 bases and the V segment lost 5 bases, leaving 8 bases of the junction unmatched. Germline assignment: CDR1 SNHLY and CDR2 FYNNEI. This CDR3 spans 12 amino acids. The whole variable domain, remainder taken from reference TRBV2 and TRBJ1-1, is EPEVTQTPSHQVTQMGQEVILRCVPISNHLYFYWYRQILGQKVEFLVSFYNNEISEKSEIFDDQFSVERPDGSNFTLKIRSTKLEDSAMYFCASSYDREGAFFGQGTRLTVV.

The rearrangement joins TRBV5-1 to TRBJ2-2; D not resolved. Trimming removed 6 bases at V and 6 bases at J, with 9 bases between. The germline CDR1 and CDR2 sequences are SGHRS and YFSETQ. CDR3 size: 12 residues. CDR3 nucleotides: TGCGCCAGCAACCCCCCTCCCGGGGAGCTGTTTTTT. Its protein is CASNPPPGELFF.

This sequence joins TRBV6-1 and TRBJ1-5; a weak D match, TRBD1 (5 bases). V lost 1 base and J lost 4, with 14 bases in between. Germline V CDR1 and CDR2: MNHNS, SASEGT. The CDR3 totals 16 residues. CDR3 DNA sequence: TGTGCCAGCAGTGAAGGGCCCAGGGCTTGGAATCAGCCCCAGCATTTT. Translated, it gives CASSEGPRAWNQPQHF.

The chain couples TRBV11-2 to TRBJ2-5, with D unclear. CDR3 length: 14 amino acids. The V end was cut by 3 bases, the J end by 9 bases, with 17 bases between. CDR1 SGHAT and CDR2 FQNNGV come from the germline V gene. CDR3 sequence: CASSLRTGSTAQYF. CDR3 bases: TGTGCCAGCAGCTTGAGGACGGGCAGCACCGCCCAGTACTTC.

The chain combines TRBV7-2 with TRBJ2-2; D is possibly TRBD2 (6 bases). With 5 bases removed from V and 9 bases from J, the gap between germline ends came to 22 bases. Germline values: CDR1 SGHTA, CDR2 FQGNSA. The CDR3 is 16 residues long. The CDR3 DNA follows: TGTGCCAGCAGCCGGGGAGGAAATCGTGGAAGGCGGGAGCTGTTTTTT. Its translation: CASSRGGNRGRRELFF. Based on the CDR3 plus reference TRBV7-2 and TRBJ2-2, the full variable domain is GAGVSQSPSNKVTEKGKDVELRCDPISGHTALYWYRQSLGQGLEFLIYFQGNSAPDKSGLPSDRFSAERTGGSVSTLTIQRTQQEDSAVYLCASSRGGNRGRRELFFGEGSRLTVL.

Comment on this clone: Other nucleotide sequences in the sample specify the same CDR3. V gene TRBV7-3 combines with J gene TRBJ2-5; 7 bases align to TRBD2. The CDR3 length is 13 residues. The germline gives CDR1 SGHTA, CDR2 FQGTGA. The junction had 3 bases not matched to a gene; V was cut back by 3 bases and J by 5 bases. In nucleotides, the CDR3 is TGTGCCAGCAGCTTCGGGCGGGAGGAGACCCAGTACTTC. It translates to CASSFGREETQYF.

This clone came up once. Within the sample, other DNA sequences also encode this same CDR3. The J gene is TRBJ2-1, the V gene TRBV5-1, with 12 bases matching TRBD2. J gave up 0 bases and V 0 bases, and 7 bases lay outside the gene matches. The CDR3 loop spans 19 amino acids. Germline V gene sequence: CDR1 SGHRS, CDR2 YFSETQ. The CDR3 nucleotides are TGCGCCAGCAGCTTGGGGGGTCTAGCGGGAGGGCCCTCCTACAATGAGCAGTTCTTC. The encoded protein is CASSLGGLAGGPSYNEQFF.

The genes are TRBV7-2 and TRBJ2-7; D unresolved. The germline CDR1 and CDR2 sequences are SGHTA and FQGNSA. Trimming left V 3 bases short and J 3 bases short, with 9 bases between. CDR3 length: 13 residues. The CDR3 loop reads CASSFGSSYEQYF. In nucleotides, the CDR3 is TGTGCCAGCAGCTTTGGAAGTAGCTACGAGCAGTACTTC.

The chain links TRBV6-5 to TRBJ2-5; perhaps TRBD2 as D (5 bases). Trimming pared 7 bases from V and 5 bases from J, leaving 17 bases between. Germline CDR1 reads MNHEY; CDR2 reads SVGAGI. The CDR3 spans 14 residues. The DNA of the CDR3 is TGTGCCAGCACCCCGGCGAATCGCGGGGAGACCCAGTACTTC. As protein: CASTPANRGETQYF.

The chain employs TRBV5-5 and TRBJ1-5; the D is unclear. CDR1 is SGHKS, CDR2 YYEKEE, per germline (reference sequence). The V gene lost 0 bases and the J gene lost 3 bases, with 7 bases spanning the gap. The CDR3 has 14 residues. CDR3 nucleotides: TGTGCCAGCAGCTTGGCCGTTGTCAATCAGCCCCAGCATTTT. This codes for CASSLAVVNQPQHF. Drawing the rest from reference TRBV5-5 and TRBJ1-5, the complete variable domain is DAGVTQSPTHLIKTRGQQVTLRCSPISGHKSVSWYQQVLGQGPQFIFQYYEKEERGRGNFPDRFSARQFPNYSSELNVNALLLGDSALYLCASSLAVVNQPQHFGDGTRLSIL.

This clone was counted once. The V and J genes are TRBV18 and TRBJ2-2; D is ambiguous. CDR3 length equals 15 residues. V shed 2 bases and J shed 4 bases, with 11 bases lying between them. The germline CDR1 and CDR2 sequences are KGHSH and LQKENI. The CDR3 loop is CASSPLWVPTGELFF. CDR3 sequence (DNA): TGTGCCAGCTCACCATTGTGGGTGCCCACCGGGGAGCTGTTTTTT.

The chain uses TRBV5-1 and TRBJ2-4; 8 bases agree with TRBD2. The ends lost 4 bases at V and 3 bases at J; junction bases unmatched: 9. Germline CDR1 reads SGHRS; CDR2 reads YFSETQ. The CDR3 covers 16 residues. CDR3 sequence: CASSLGLAPFKNIQYF. In DNA form, the CDR3 reads TGCGCCAGCAGCCTCGGACTAGCCCCCTTCAAAAACATTCAGTACTTC.

The chain combines TRBV6-1 with TRBJ1-1, with 12 bases identical to TRBD1. J was trimmed by 3 bases and V by 6 bases; bases with no gene match: 5. This CDR3 has 15 residues. Germline V gene data show CDR1 as MNHNS and CDR2 as SASEGT. CDR3 in amino acids: CASRGQGAQDTEAFF. CDR3 in DNA: TGTGCCAGCAGGGGACAGGGGGCGCAGGACACTGAAGCTTTCTTT.

This clone appeared a single time. The chain couples TRBV10-3 to TRBJ2-5; 7 nucleotides line up with TRBD1. From germline, CDR1 is ENHRY and CDR2 SYGVKD. Unmatched junction bases numbered 6, after V lost 5 bases and J lost 3 bases. The CDR3 is 14 amino acids. The CDR3 DNA sequence: TGTGCCATCAGTAGACAGGGCCGTAAAGAGACCCAGTACTTC. Its protein product is CAISRQGRKETQYF.

The chain combines TRBV7-8 with TRBJ1-4; D gene ambiguous. CDR1 and CDR2 (germline): SGHVS, FQNEAQ. Trimming removed 5 bases from V and 3 bases from J, with 19 bases in between. CDR3 length: 17 amino acids. The CDR3 spells CASSPRGVGYPNEKLFF. For the CDR3, the DNA is TGTGCCAGCAGCCCCCGGGGAGTAGGGTATCCTAATGAAAAACTGTTTTTT.

The CDR3, as DNA: TGTGCCAGCAGCTTGGAGGCGGGAAGTGGCGAGCAGTACTTC. Protein product: CASSLEAGSGEQYF. This chain uses TRBV5-4 with TRBJ2-7; TRBD2 is a possible D gene (6 bases). CDR1 and CDR2 (germline): SGHNT, YYREEE (reference sequence). V lost 0 bases and J lost 6, with 13 bases in between. The CDR3 loop spans 14 amino acids. The full variable domain, its missing parts supplied by reference TRBV5-4 and TRBJ2-7, is ETGVTQSPTHLIKTRGQQVTLRCSSQSGHNTVSWYQQALGQGPQFIFQYYREEENGRGNFPPRFSGLQFPNYSSELNVNALELDDSALYLCASSLEAGSGEQYFGPGTRLTVT.

For the CDR3, the DNA is TGTGCCAGCAGCTCTTATGACGTCGGGGGGCCTAATGAAAAACTGTTTTTT. The encoded protein is CASSSYDVGGPNEKLFF. The chain employs TRBV28 and TRBJ1-4; tentatively, D is TRBD1 (6 bases). Deletions cut 6 bases from V and 3 bases from J, with 20 bases between. CDR1 is MDHEN, CDR2 SYDVKM, per germline. The CDR3 sequence is 17 residues long.

This rearrangement joins TRBV5-1 to TRBJ1-1; D not resolved. CDR3 size: 15 residues. The germline V gene has CDR1 SGHRS and CDR2 YFSETQ. The ends were cut back, 4 bases at V and 0 bases at J, with 13 bases in the middle. The CDR3 nucleotides read TGCGCCAGCAGCCAGAGGACGGAATTGAACACTGAAGCTTTCTTT. This codes for CASSQRTELNTEAFF.

The chain uses TRBV21-1 and TRBJ1-5; the listed D gene, TRBD1, was not tested against the DNA. TRBV21-1 is marked as a pseudogene. There are 19 residues in the CDR3. CDR3 DNA sequence: TGTGCCAGCAGCGACGTCCGGGACAGGGGTTTGCGTCTGGATCAGCCCCAGCATTTT. Protein product: CASSDVRDRGLRLDQPQHF.

The chain combines TRBV7-3 with TRBJ2-2; weak D call: TRBD2 (6 bases). The CDR3 length is 14 residues. Germline CDR1 and CDR2: SGHTA and FQGTGA. Trimming left V 5 bases short and J 1 base short, with 8 bases between. The CDR3 sequence is CASSPGENTGELFF. For the CDR3, the DNA is TGTGCCAGCAGCCCGGGAGAGAACACCGGGGAGCTGTTTTTT.